These T cell receptor beta chains were read from a single sample in a study of control samples from healthy donors and cancer patients. TCRdb's copy holds only in-frame clones and misses some; the assay was immunoSEQ multiplex PCR. The sample holds about 200,000 clones, approximately 91% seen once. Sequenced material: blood. The receptors were sampled from a man in his thirties or forties in good health. CDR3s include the opening cysteine and the closing phenylalanine or tryptophan. Each record gives: V gene, CDR3 protein.

TRBV14	CASSPGRGSYGYTF
TRBV11-2	CASSSSSGGGYTF
TRBV6-5	CASSYSPENYGYTF
TRBV12-3/TRBV12-4	CANRLSSGNTIYF
TRBV12-3/TRBV12-4	CASTPLQGTEAFF
TRBV3-1/TRBV3-2	CASSSNGEQPYGYTF
TRBV7-2	CASSLGTALNEQYF
TRBV11-2	CASSLELRDSNTGELFF
TRBV5-6	CASSLGFGYTF
TRBV25-1	CASSAYRGGIDTQYF
TRBV5-1	CASSRTGGHNSPLHF
TRBV7-3	CASSLPGTGYTF
TRBV7-9	CASSRNEDTEAFF
TRBV5-1	CASSWEGLGGYTF
TRBV5-4	CASSPTGGTDTQYF
TRBV6-6	CASSSGQGSGNQPQHF
TRBV18	CASSRGRPGANEKLFF
TRBV19	CASSRGQGPYGYTF
TRBV19	CASSILQGTQPQHF
TRBV5-1	CASSFLGLIGGFDGYTF
TRBV5-1	CASSLYGPATGTGDTQYF
TRBV18	CASSPGGYNEQFF
TRBV4-1	CASGGRPYEQYF
TRBV29-1	CSVEGTGGLNEQFF
TRBV5-1	CASSLAASGGAGNTGELFF
TRBV24-1	CATRWAGELFF
TRBV6-1	CASSEGGTGKDIQYF
TRBV24-1	CATSDSGVQGGYTF
TRBV30	CAAGTGGEGKTEAFF
TRBV5-1	CASSSLGQGRTGELFF
TRBV2	CASSGPTRTSNQPQHF
TRBV18	CASKATGTGFYNEQFF
TRBV5-1	CASSRGTYEQYF
TRBV2	CASSGGATGGRGNQPQHF
TRBV2	CASSLGASPLHF
TRBV11-2	CASSPGRSSYEQYF
TRBV27	CASSSRGYGYTF
TRBV4-1	CASSQVIGQVGSNTEAFF
TRBV6-5	CASSYRRTGPPLEQYF
TRBV18	CASSPFGGIYEQYF
TRBV27	CASSGQKYNEQFF
TRBV10-2	CASSEMGTPWATNEKLFF
TRBV11-2	CASVGGWEQFF
TRBV6-5	CASSYNRGTDTQYF
TRBV12-5	CASGLVFGTGGLGQPQHF
TRBV30	CAWSLSGYNSPLHF
TRBV9	CASSSQGGTALGNTIYF